Listed below are T cell receptor beta chains from one sample, sequenced in a study of blood T cell repertoires in COVID-19. The method was immunoSEQ multiplex PCR; TCRdb's version includes in-frame clones alone and lacks a portion of them. Of 90,000 to 130,000 clones listed, around nine tenths are singletons. Material: peripheral blood. The receptors originated from a middle-aged man with acute or convalescent COVID-19. Both conserved end residues are part of each CDR3. The D gene is left open where the match is weak. Some rows mark clone size as missing; the rest say once, few, many or name a class of expanded clone.

V gene,J gene,D gene,clone size,CDR3 DNA,CDR3 protein
TRBV5-1,TRBJ2-3,NA,NA,TGCGCCAGCAGCAGAGACAGACAAGCAGGAGATACGCAGTATTTT,CASSRDRQAGDTQYF
TRBV3-1/TRBV3-2,TRBJ1-4,NA,NA,TGTGCCAGCAGCCTCACATCAGGGACAACCCGCGGACTGTTTTTT,CASSLTSGTTRGLFF
TRBV19,TRBJ2-1,NA,NA,TGTGCCAGTAGTATTCCTCACGCACAGGGAATATCCTACAATGAGCAGTTCTTC,CASSIPHAQGISYNEQFF
TRBV18,TRBJ1-1,NA,few,TGTGCCAGCTCACTTAAGGACAGTCGCGGGGAAGCTTTCTTT,CASSLKDSRGEAFF
TRBV2,TRBJ1-2,NA,NA,TGTGCCGGCGGGAAGGGCTCTCAATATGGCTACACCTTC,CAGGKGSQYGYTF
TRBV3-1/TRBV3-2,TRBJ1-2,TRBD1,NA,TGTGCCAGCAGCCAACCGGACAGGGGGCAGGGTGGCTACACCTTC,CASSQPDRGQGGYTF
TRBV5-1,TRBJ1-5,TRBD1,NA,TGCGCCAGCAGCTTGGACGGGGACAGGGAAAAGGGTCAGCCCCAGCATTTT,CASSLDGDREKGQPQHF
TRBV11-3,TRBJ2-3,NA,once,TGTGCCAGCAGCTCCCCCGGGACTGACGCGGATACGCAGTATTTT,CASSSPGTDADTQYF
TRBV2,TRBJ1-1,NA,NA,TGTGCCAGCAGCGCTGACAGGAACACTGAAGCTTTCTTT,CASSADRNTEAFF
TRBV14,TRBJ1-2,NA,NA,TGTGCCAGCAGCCAAGATGGGGCAGGGGCCTATGGCTACACCTTC,CASSQDGAGAYGYTF